The next 29 T cell receptor beta chains were all read from a single sample in a study of blood T cell repertoires in COVID-19. The method was immunoSEQ multiplex PCR; TCRdb's version includes in-frame clones alone and lacks a portion of them. The table has 100,000 to 150,000 clones, about 72% seen once. Sequenced: peripheral blood. These TCRs come from a woman in her 70s with acute or convalescent COVID-19.

This clone turned up a few times. Here the CDR3 DNA reads TGTGCCAGCAGCTTAGACCTAGCGGGGAGAGTGGAGACCCAGTACTTC. Its protein product is CASSLDLAGRVETQYF. The chain has TRBV11-2 and TRBJ2-5, with 9 nucleotides matching TRBD2. Trimming took 0 bases from V and 5 from J; bases not matched to a gene: 7. Germline V gene data show CDR1 as SGHAT and CDR2 as FQNNGV. CDR3 length: 16 amino acids.

V and J are TRBV9 and TRBJ2-2; D unresolved. Germline lookup yields CDR1 SGDLS and CDR2 YYNGEE. V lost 2 bases, J lost 6 bases, and 5 bases lay in between. The CDR3 extends over 12 amino acids. The CDR3 coding sequence is TGTGCCAGCAGCGTTGTCTCCGGGGAGCTGTTTTTT. Its protein product is CASSVVSGELFF.

The rearrangement uses TRBV3-1 (or the pseudogene TRBV3-2) and TRBJ2-3, with TRBD1 as a possible D gene (5 bases). V dropped 4 bases and J dropped 4 bases, with 12 bases sitting between them. This CDR3 contains 14 residues. The germline gives CDR1 LGHDT, CDR2 YNNKEL (reference sequence). In nucleotides, the CDR3 is TGTGCCAGCAGCCTTCGTGGGGCCCCAGATACGCAGTATTTT. Protein sequence: CASSLRGAPDTQYF.

This clone was picked up one time. V is TRBV27 and J is TRBJ2-2; 8 bases line up with TRBD2. Per the germline V gene, CDR1 is MNHEY and CDR2 is SMNVEV (reference sequence). With 6 bases clipped from V and 2 bases from J, the junction kept 5 bases outside the gene matches. There are 15 residues in the CDR3. CDR3 coding DNA: TGTGCCAGCAGCCCGACTAGCGTAAACACCGGGGAGCTGTTTTTT. This gives the protein CASSPTSVNTGELFF.

This chain uses TRBV5-1 with TRBJ1-2; D might be TRBD1 (6 bases). CDR3 length equals 16 residues. Trimming took 4 bases from V and 6 from J, leaving 22 bases between them. Germline V gene data show CDR1 as SGHRS and CDR2 as YFSETQ. The CDR3 bases are TGCGCCAGCAGCGACAGAAGGACAGCCAGGGTGCATGGCTACACCTTC. The encoded protein is CASSDRRTARVHGYTF. The full variable domain, its missing parts supplied by reference TRBV5-1 and TRBJ1-2, is KAGVTQTPRYLIKTRGQQVTLSCSPISGHRSVSWYQQTPGQGLQFLFEYFSETQRNKGNFPGRFSGRQFSNSRSEMNVSTLELGDSALYLCASSDRRTARVHGYTFGSGTRLTVV.

This sequence joins TRBV10-3 and TRBJ2-1, with 9 bases fitting TRBD2. This CDR3 is 15 amino acids long. With 6 bases clipped from V and 1 base from J, the junction kept 4 bases outside the gene matches. Germline CDR1 is ENHRY and CDR2 is SYGVKD. Written as DNA, the CDR3 is TGTGCCATCAGACCGGGACTAGCATCCTACAATGAGCAGTTCTTC. Translated: CAIRPGLASYNEQFF.

This clone occurred many times. The V gene is TRBV28, the J gene TRBJ1-5; 8 bases line up with TRBD1. The V gene's germline CDR1 is MDHEN and CDR2 SYDVKM. Trimming took 5 bases from V and 3 from J; bases not matched to a gene: 6. The CDR3 extends over 15 amino acids. The CDR3: CASSPRTGNNQPQHF. CDR3 sequence (DNA): TGTGCCAGCAGTCCCCGGACAGGGAACAATCAGCCCCAGCATTTT.

This clone was detected a few times. V is TRBV5-4 and J is TRBJ2-5, with 12 bases lining up with TRBD2. The CDR3 spans 15 residues. The trim removed 0 bases at V and 4 bases at J, leaving 1 base unmatched. Germline V CDR1 and CDR2: SGHNT, YYREEE (reference sequence). The CDR3 DNA is TGTGCCAGCAGCTTGGGGGGACTAGCGGGAGAGACCCAGTACTTC. It is translated as CASSLGGLAGETQYF.

The rearrangement joins TRBV9 to TRBJ1-6; 7 positions agree with TRBD1. Germline CDR1 SGDLS, CDR2 YYNGEE. The CDR3 has 15 residues. Losses at the gene ends were 4 bases for V and 7 bases for J; bases not matched to a gene: 8. DNA of the CDR3: TGTGCCAGCAGCTCCACAGGGGATGGGAATTCACCCCTCCACTTT. Translating it yields CASSSTGDGNSPLHF.

J is TRBJ1-5 and V is TRBV15, with TRBD1 matching 8 bases. After removal of 3 bases from V and 4 bases from J, the junction contained 2 bases not matched to a gene. The CDR3 extends over 14 amino acids. Per the germline V gene, CDR1 is LNHNV and CDR2 is YYDKDF (reference sequence). CDR3 sequence: CATSSRGHNQPQHF. The CDR3 DNA sequence: TGTGCCACCAGCAGCAGGGGGCATAATCAGCCCCAGCATTTT.

The CDR3: CASSSLQGTDTQYF. The CDR3 DNA reads TGTGCCAGCAGCTCCCTACAGGGCACAGATACGCAGTATTTT. J is TRBJ2-3 and V is TRBV11-2, with a tentative D call TRBD1 (5 bases). Germline-derived CDR1 and CDR2 are SGHAT and FQNNGV. The V end was cut by 4 bases, the J end by 1 base, with 9 bases between. The CDR3 contains 14 residues.

The chain joins TRBV3-1 (or the pseudogene TRBV3-2) to TRBJ2-5; the match to TRBD2 covers 8 bases. V lost 0 bases and J lost 5; bases outside the gene matches: 11. The CDR3 totals 17 residues. Germline V CDR1 and CDR2: LGHDT, YNNKEL (reference sequence). CDR3 region: CASSQDGTGGAFETQYF. The CDR3 DNA reads TGTGCCAGCAGCCAAGATGGTACCGGGGGGGCCTTTGAGACCCAGTACTTC.

This chain uses TRBV6-1 with TRBJ2-5; possibly TRBD2 for D (6 bases). The V gene's germline CDR1 is MNHNS and CDR2 SASEGT. V was cut by 4 bases and J by 4 bases, with 19 bases left in between. This CDR3 has 16 residues. The DNA of the CDR3 is TGTGCCAGCAGTGGGGAGACTAGGGCGCGGGGAGAGACCCAGTACTTC. Its translation is CASSGETRARGETQYF.

This clone was counted only a few times. This chain uses TRBV11-2 with TRBJ2-7; possible D gene TRBD1, 5 bases. Trimming took 1 base from V and 4 from J, leaving 8 bases between them. The CDR3 length is 13 residues. CDR1 is SGHAT and CDR2 is FQNNGV in the germline V gene. CDR3 sequence: CASSLGQPYEQYF. The CDR3 nucleotides read TGTGCCAGCAGCTTAGGACAGCCGTACGAGCAGTACTTC. The complete variable domain, with remaining parts taken from reference TRBV11-2 and TRBJ2-7, reads EAGVAQSPRYKIIEKRQSVAFWCNPISGHATLYWYQQILGQGPKLLIQFQNNGVVDDSQLPKDRFSAERLKGVDSTLKIQPAKLEDSAVYLCASSLGQPYEQYFGPGTRLTVT.

The chain joins TRBV9 to TRBJ2-5; 7 nucleotides agree with TRBD2. Germline loops: CDR1 SGDLS, CDR2 YYNGEE. J lost 4 bases, V lost 1 base, and 10 bases had no gene match. This CDR3 contains 16 residues. The CDR3 DNA reads as TGTGCCAGCAGCGTATCGGGTCTAGCGGTGGGAGAGACCCAGTACTTC. Translating gives CASSVSGLAVGETQYF.

CDR3 coding DNA: TGTGCCTGGAGTCCGGGACAGGGGAGGACTCAGCCCCAGCATTTT. Translation: CAWSPGQGRTQPQHF. V is TRBV30 and J is TRBJ1-5, with TRBD1 identical over 10 bases. The germline V gene encodes CDR1 GTSNPN and CDR2 SVGIG (reference sequence). J was trimmed by 6 bases and V by 2 bases; bases with no gene match: 7. This CDR3 contains 15 residues.

The chain carries TRBV5-4 and TRBJ2-3; 8 positions agree with TRBD2. This CDR3 comprises 16 residues. J gave up 1 base and V 4 bases, and 8 bases lay outside the gene matches. Germline V gives CDR1 SGHNT, CDR2 YYREEE (reference sequence). CDR3 in DNA: TGTGCCAGCAGCGCGGGGGGCCCCTTGGGCACAGATACGCAGTATTTT. It yields the protein CASSAGGPLGTDTQYF. Full variable domain (missing parts from reference TRBV5-4 and TRBJ2-3): ETGVTQSPTHLIKTRGQQVTLRCSSQSGHNTVSWYQQALGQGPQFIFQYYREEENGRGNFPPRFSGLQFPNYSSELNVNALELDDSALYLCASSAGGPLGTDTQYFGPGTRLTVL.

J is TRBJ2-1 and V is TRBV5-3; 8 bases match TRBD2. TRBV5-3 has ORF status, its function being uncertain. The CDR3 has 15 residues. Trimming cost V 4 bases and J 5 bases; bases outside gene matches: 8. CDR3 protein: CARSQPVAGHNEQFF. CDR3 bases: TGTGCCAGAAGCCAACCGGTAGCGGGACACAATGAGCAGTTCTTC.

The gene calls are TRBV10-2 and TRBJ2-2; 13 bases fit TRBD2. CDR3 length: 18 amino acids. The V gene end was trimmed by 5 bases and the J gene end by 0 bases; junction bases not matched to a gene: 6. Germline CDR1 reads WSHSY; CDR2 reads SAAADI. This chain's CDR3 is CASSKTGLAGTNTGELFF. The CDR3 nucleotides are TGCGCCAGCAGTAAGACGGGACTAGCGGGGACGAACACCGGGGAGCTGTTTTTT.

This chain connects TRBV9 to TRBJ2-7; 11 bases are shared with TRBD1. Germline loops: CDR1 SGDLS, CDR2 YYNGEE. The trim removed 3 bases at V and 6 bases at J, leaving 17 bases unmatched. The CDR3 is 18 residues long. CDR3 DNA: TGTGCCAGCAGCGCCAACCCTAGTCAGGGACAGGGGGGTTCCGAGCAGTACTTC. It specifies CASSANPSQGQGGSEQYF.

This clone was observed many times. The chain uses TRBV30 and TRBJ1-1; D uncertain. The CDR3 consists of 15 residues. Germline V lookup: CDR1 GTSNPN, CDR2 SVGIG (reference sequence). V lost 5 bases to trimming and J lost 0 bases, with 16 bases between them. The CDR3 is CAWYRSRAMNTEAFF. CDR3 DNA sequence: TGTGCCTGGTATAGGAGCCGTGCTATGAACACTGAAGCTTTCTTT.

This clone occurred many times. The chain uses TRBV7-6 and TRBJ1-3, with 11 bases fitting TRBD1. This CDR3 has 17 amino acids. V lost 4 bases to trimming and J lost 3 bases; unmatched junction nucleotides: 8. CDR1 and CDR2 (germline): SGHVS, FNYEAQ. The CDR3 protein is CASSSQDRGRGGNTIYF. The CDR3 region has the DNA TGTGCCAGCAGCTCACAGGACAGGGGGCGAGGTGGAAACACCATATATTTT. Combining the CDR3 with reference TRBV7-6 and TRBJ1-3 gives the whole variable domain GAGVSQSPRYKVTKRGQDVALRCDPISGHVSLYWYRQALGQGPEFLTYFNYEAQQDKSGLPNDRFSAERPEGSISTLTIQRTEQRDSAMYRCASSSQDRGRGGNTIYFGEGSWLTVV.

This chain connects TRBV6-2 or TRBV6-3 to TRBJ2-6; possibly TRBD2 for D (6 bases). Germline assignment: CDR1 MNHEY and CDR2 SVGEGT. This CDR3 is built from 15 residues. Trimming took off 2 bases at V and 4 bases at J, with 9 bases between the two ends. CDR3 DNA sequence: TGTGCCAGCAGTTACGGGGGGTACGGGGCCAACGTCCTGACTTTC. This translates into CASSYGGYGANVLTF.

This clone appeared a single time. J is TRBJ1-5 and V is TRBV14, with a possible D match to TRBD1 (6 bases). This CDR3 spans 14 amino acids. Trimming took 2 bases from V and 3 from J, leaving 8 bases between them. The germline V gene has CDR1 SGHDN and CDR2 FVKESK. CDR3 amino acids: CASSQNRDNQPQHF. The DNA of the CDR3 is TGTGCCAGCAGCCAAAACAGGGACAATCAGCCCCAGCATTTT.

The chain has TRBV7-2 and TRBJ2-3, with 9 bases lining up with TRBD2. CDR1 and CDR2 (germline): SGHTA, FQGNSA. With 3 bases clipped from V and 3 bases from J, the junction kept 4 bases outside the gene matches. The CDR3 consists of 15 residues. The CDR3, as DNA: TGTGCCAGCAGCTTTCTAGCGGGGACTACAGATACGCAGTATTTT. Its protein is CASSFLAGTTDTQYF.

This sequence joins TRBV2 and TRBJ1-1; the match to TRBD1 covers 8 bases. CDR3 size: 14 residues. Germline CDR1 reads SNHLY; CDR2 reads FYNNEI. Trimming took 4 bases from V and 0 from J; bases not matched to a gene: 1. CDR3 loop: CASSADRVNTEAFF. CDR3 nucleotide sequence: TGTGCCAGCAGTGCGGACAGGGTGAACACTGAAGCTTTCTTT.

The DNA of the CDR3 is TGTGCCAGTAGTATGGGACTAGCGGGAGGGAACACCGGGGAGCTGTTTTTT. Amino acid sequence: CASSMGLAGGNTGELFF. V usage is TRBV19 and J usage is TRBJ2-2, with 15 bases lining up with TRBD2. Germline V lookup: CDR1 LNHDA, CDR2 SQIVND (reference sequence). This CDR3 region has 17 residues. The trim removed 3 bases at V and 1 base at J, leaving 0 bases unmatched.

This clone showed up just a few times. The sample contains more than one DNA sequence encoding this CDR3. This CDR3 reads CASSLVGGARYEQYF. The CDR3 DNA reads as TGTGCCAGCAGCTTGGTGGGGGGGGCGCGCTACGAGCAGTACTTC. The chain is built from TRBV5-5 and TRBJ2-7, with D possibly TRBD2 on 7 matching bases. Germline V gene sequence: CDR1 SGHKS, CDR2 YYEKEE (reference sequence). Trimming cost V 0 bases and J 3 bases, with 13 bases left between them. CDR3 length: 15 amino acids.

The sample holds a few counts of this clone. The V call is TRBV10-3, the J call TRBJ1-2, with D unclear. The CDR3 runs to 12 residues. The germline CDR1 and CDR2 sequences are ENHRY and SYGVKD. Trimming shortened V by 3 bases and J by 2 bases, and 4 bases separated the two germline ends. DNA of the CDR3: TGTGCCATCAGTGAACAGAACTATGGCTACACCTTC. Translating gives CAISEQNYGYTF.